These 28 T cell receptor beta chains came from one sample sequenced in a study of OX40 agonist ivuxolimab in advanced cancers. The assay was immunoSEQ multiplex PCR, and TCRdb's table has in-frame clones only and misses some. Of roughly 70,000 clones in the sample, 65% to 90% were seen once. The sample here was CD4+ or CD8+ T cells sorted from blood, taken in a trial of the OX40 agonist ivuxolimab. The receptors stem from an adult with an advanced solid tumor such as melanoma, head and neck, liver or kidney cancer.

This rearrangement joins TRBV5-1 to TRBJ1-5; no clear D. Germline V gene sequence: CDR1 SGHRS, CDR2 YFSETQ. The CDR3 is made up of 12 amino acids. Deletions cut 2 bases from V and 6 bases from J, with 6 bases between. CDR3 nucleotide sequence: TGCGCCAGCAGCTTTGAGGGTCAGCCCCAGCATTTT. Encoded protein: CASSFEGQPQHF.

The chain uses TRBV2 and TRBJ1-2, with TRBD1 matching 7 bases. Germline assignment: CDR1 SNHLY and CDR2 FYNNEI. The CDR3 has 12 amino acids. The V and J ends lost 5 bases and 7 bases, in that order; junction bases with no gene match: 4. The CDR3 is CASSSGTVGYTF. DNA for the CDR3: TGTGCCAGCAGTTCCGGGACAGTTGGCTACACCTTC.

The J gene is TRBJ1-3, the V gene TRBV19; no firm D call. V was trimmed by 7 bases and J by 2 bases, leaving 15 bases between them. The CDR3 consists of 15 residues. Germline lookup yields CDR1 LNHDA and CDR2 SQIVND (reference sequence). DNA of the CDR3: TGTGCCAGTACCCCGCGAGGGCAAACTGGAAACACCATATATTTT. This codes for CASTPRGQTGNTIYF.

The genes are TRBV19 and TRBJ2-3, with D perhaps given as TRBD1 or TRBD2 (5 bases each). V shed 8 bases and J shed 2 bases, with 8 bases lying between them. This CDR3 region has 12 residues. Germline CDR1 LNHDA, CDR2 SQIVND (reference sequence). The CDR3, as DNA: TGTGCCAGTCGGGACGTCACAGATACGCAGTATTTT. This translates into CASRDVTDTQYF.

This clone appeared a single time. The genes are TRBV2 and TRBJ1-2; D is perhaps TRBD1 (5 bases). Germline CDR1 SNHLY, CDR2 FYNNEI. With 4 bases removed from V and 1 base from J, the gap between germline ends came to 13 bases. CDR3 length: 15 residues. CDR3 sequence (DNA): TGTGCCAGCAGTGCCCAGGGAAGCGGTAACTATGGCTACACCTTC. It is translated as CASSAQGSGNYGYTF.

In this sample, this clone turned up once. This chain connects TRBV13 to TRBJ2-3; unclear D gene. The CDR3 runs 14 residues. V was cut by 5 bases and J by 2 bases, with 11 bases left in between. Germline V CDR1 and CDR2: PRHDT, FYEKMQ (reference sequence). The CDR3 reads CASSLVGLTDTQYF. CDR3 sequence (DNA): TGTGCCAGCAGCCTTGTGGGTCTCACAGATACGCAGTATTTT.

This chain connects TRBV6-1 to TRBJ2-3; 13 bases fit TRBD2. The ends lost 4 bases at V and 6 bases at J; junction bases unmatched: 4. There are 15 residues in the CDR3. The germline gives CDR1 MNHNS, CDR2 SASEGT. CDR3 sequence (DNA): TGTGCCAGCAGTGGACTAGCGGGGGGCGGGGATACGCAGTATTTT. Its protein is CASSGLAGGGDTQYF.

The chain carries TRBV5-1 and TRBJ2-7; TRBD1 is a possible D gene (6 bases). The V and J ends lost 4 bases and 1 base respectively, with 12 bases between them. The CDR3 has 14 amino acids. Germline V lookup: CDR1 SGHRS, CDR2 YFSETQ. The CDR3 DNA follows: TGCGCCAGCAGCGCCGGGACACCGTCCTACGAGCAGTACTTC. This codes for CASSAGTPSYEQYF.

The chain links TRBV6-5 to TRBJ2-3, with 7 bases that match TRBD1. The junction had 4 bases not matched to a gene; V was cut back by 2 bases and J by 2 bases. This CDR3 is 15 amino acids long. Per the germline V gene, CDR1 is MNHEY and CDR2 is SVGAGI. CDR3 nucleotides: TGTGCCAGCAGTTACCTACAGGGGTCCACAGATACGCAGTATTTT. It codes for CASSYLQGSTDTQYF.

This clone was found once. The chain joins TRBV9 to TRBJ1-2; 8 positions match TRBD1. Per the germline V gene, CDR1 is SGDLS and CDR2 is YYNGEE. The CDR3 contains 16 residues. Trimming took 4 bases from V and 8 from J; bases not matched to a gene: 16. CDR3 residues: CASSHHRQGAGGGYTF. The CDR3 coding sequence is TGTGCCAGCAGCCACCATCGCCAGGGGGCCGGCGGCGGCTACACCTTC.

V is TRBV18 and J is TRBJ2-7; perhaps TRBD2 as D (5 bases). Germline CDR1 and CDR2: KGHSH and LQKENI. This CDR3 region has 14 residues. V shed 2 bases and J shed 3 bases, with 11 bases lying between them. DNA for the CDR3: TGTGCCAGCTCACCAAACCGGGATAACTACGAGCAGTACTTC. It encodes CASSPNRDNYEQYF.

The CDR3 is CASRLLAGGQETQYF. The CDR3 coding sequence is TGTGCCAGCAGACTACTAGCGGGAGGGCAAGAGACCCAGTACTTC. The chain uses TRBV28 and TRBJ2-5; 13 positions match TRBD2. Germline assignment: CDR1 MDHEN and CDR2 SYDVKM. The CDR3 extends over 15 amino acids. Unmatched junction bases numbered 3, after V lost 6 bases and J lost 2 bases. The whole variable domain, remainder taken from reference TRBV28 and TRBJ2-5, is DVKVTQSSRYLVKRTGEKVFLECVQDMDHENMFWYRQDPGLGLRLIYFSYDVKMKEKGDIPEGYSVSREKKERFSLILESASTNQTSMYLCASRLLAGGQETQYFGPGTRLLVL.

V gene TRBV9 combines with J gene TRBJ2-7; 7 bases map to TRBD1. The V and J ends lost 3 bases and 0 bases, in that order; junction bases with no gene match: 9. Germline-derived CDR1 and CDR2 are SGDLS and YYNGEE. The CDR3 extends over 16 amino acids. The CDR3 reads CASSEDRFSSSYEQYF. The CDR3, as DNA: TGTGCCAGCAGCGAGGACAGGTTCTCCAGCTCCTACGAGCAGTACTTC.

The chain is built from TRBV19 and TRBJ2-1, with TRBD2 identical over 8 bases. The V gene's germline CDR1 is LNHDA and CDR2 SQIVND (reference sequence). The V segment lost 3 bases and the J segment 7 bases; nucleotides outside the gene matches: 8. The CDR3 runs 15 residues. In nucleotides, the CDR3 is TGTGCCAGTAGTATTCAAGCGGGAGTCACGAATGAGCAGTTCTTC. Residues: CASSIQAGVTNEQFF.

The rearrangement uses TRBV9 and TRBJ1-2; D not certain. Trimming pared 0 bases from V and 1 base from J, leaving 10 bases between. The CDR3 loop spans 15 amino acids. Germline V gene lookup returns CDR1 SGDLS and CDR2 YYNGEE. The CDR3 nucleotides read TGTGCCAGCAGCGTAGCTCCAGTCAGTAACTATGGCTACACCTTC. Protein sequence: CASSVAPVSNYGYTF.

The V gene is TRBV7-2, the J gene TRBJ2-7; TRBD1 matches at 7 bases. The CDR3 contains 14 residues. Germline V CDR1 and CDR2: SGHTA, FQGNSA. The V gene end was trimmed by 0 bases and the J gene end by 3 bases; junction bases not matched to a gene: 2. CDR3 coding DNA: TGTGCCAGCAGCTTAGCCCGACAGGGCTACGAGCAGTACTTC. It yields the protein CASSLARQGYEQYF.

In its sample, this clone was seen a few times. The V and J genes are TRBV7-2 and TRBJ1-2; D is undetermined. Trimming removed 5 bases at V and 0 bases at J, with 4 bases between. Per the germline V gene, CDR1 is SGHTA and CDR2 is FQGNSA. This CDR3 has 12 residues. The CDR3 DNA sequence: TGTGCCAGCAGCCCTACTAACTATGGCTACACCTTC. It is translated as CASSPTNYGYTF. Full variable domain (rest looked up from reference TRBV7-2 and TRBJ1-2): GAGVSQSPSNKVTEKGKDVELRCDPISGHTALYWYRQSLGQGLEFLIYFQGNSAPDKSGLPSDRFSAERTGGSVSTLTIQRTQQEDSAVYLCASSPTNYGYTFGSGTRLTVV.

The chain employs TRBV27 and TRBJ2-6; 7 nucleotides line up with TRBD2. V shed 3 bases, J shed 0 bases, and the junction held 5 bases outside the gene matches. This CDR3 spans 17 amino acids. Germline V gene data show CDR1 as MNHEY and CDR2 as SMNVEV (reference sequence). CDR3: CASSFGTIGSGANVLTF. In DNA, the CDR3 is TGTGCCAGCAGTTTCGGGACTATCGGCTCTGGGGCCAACGTCCTGACTTTC.

This chain links TRBV5-1 with TRBJ2-1; D is perhaps TRBD1 or TRBD2 (5 bases each). This CDR3 is 16 amino acids long. Germline assignment: CDR1 SGHRS and CDR2 YFSETQ. Trimming cost V 3 bases and J 0 bases, with 13 bases left between them. CDR3 protein: CASSYSGASSYNEQFF. Written as DNA, the CDR3 is TGCGCCAGCAGCTATTCCGGGGCTAGCTCCTACAATGAGCAGTTCTTC. The variable domain in full, completed from reference TRBV5-1 and TRBJ2-1, reads KAGVTQTPRYLIKTRGQQVTLSCSPISGHRSVSWYQQTPGQGLQFLFEYFSETQRNKGNFPGRFSGRQFSNSRSEMNVSTLELGDSALYLCASSYSGASSYNEQFFGPGTRLTVL.

This clone appeared a few times. The V call is TRBV6-6, the J call TRBJ1-1; TRBD1 matches at 7 bases. Germline V lookup: CDR1 MNHNY, CDR2 SVGAGI (reference sequence). After removal of 0 bases from V and 4 bases from J, the junction contained 2 bases not matched to a gene. The CDR3 sequence is 14 residues long. In DNA, the CDR3 is TGTGCCAGCAGTTACTCGAACAGGGGCACTGAAGCTTTCTTT. The encoded protein is CASSYSNRGTEAFF.

This rearrangement joins TRBV5-1 to TRBJ1-1; D call uncertain. Trimming cost V 7 bases and J 0 bases, with 16 bases left between them. The CDR3 extends over 15 amino acids. Germline V gene data show CDR1 as SGHRS and CDR2 as YFSETQ. This chain's CDR3 is CASRPKVGMNTEAFF. The CDR3 nucleotides read TGCGCCAGCCGCCCCAAGGTGGGAATGAACACTGAAGCTTTCTTT.

The chain is built from TRBV6-1 and TRBJ1-2; TRBD1 aligns across 9 bases. V gave up 3 bases and J gave up 7 bases; unmatched junction bases: 6. The CDR3 consists of 14 residues. Germline assignment: CDR1 MNHNS and CDR2 SASEGT. CDR3 sequence: CASSERDRVSGYTF. Written as DNA, the CDR3 is TGTGCCAGCAGTGAGAGGGACAGGGTTTCTGGCTACACCTTC.

The gene calls are TRBV5-1 and TRBJ1-1, with a weak D call TRBD1 (6 bases). CDR1 and CDR2 from the germline V gene are SGHRS and YFSETQ. The CDR3 covers 14 residues. The ends were cut back, 4 bases at V and 6 bases at J, with 16 bases in the middle. The CDR3 bases are TGCGCCAGCAGCCCTCAAACAGGGAATTCTGAAGCTTTCTTT. Residues: CASSPQTGNSEAFF.

The CDR3 region is CASSLYRSTDTQYF. The CDR3 DNA sequence: TGTGCCAGCAGCCTCTACCGTAGCACAGATACGCAGTATTTT. The chain uses TRBV6-1 and TRBJ2-3, with no clear D. The CDR3 consists of 14 residues. Germline values: CDR1 MNHNS, CDR2 SASEGT. Deletions cut 6 bases from V and 0 bases from J, with 10 bases between.

The chain combines TRBV12-2 with TRBJ2-7; the D call of TRBD2 is as the table states it, not checked on the DNA. TRBV12-2 has pseudogene status. The CDR3 runs to 15 residues. The DNA of the CDR3 is TGTGCAAGTCGCCAGGGACTAGCGGTATCCTACGAGCAGTACTTC. Its protein is CASRQGLAVSYEQYF.

V gene TRBV4-1 combines with J gene TRBJ2-3; 8 positions agree with TRBD2. V lost 0 bases, J lost 2 bases, and 10 bases stayed unmatched. The germline CDR1 and CDR2 sequences are MGHRA and YSYEKL. The CDR3 contains 18 residues. CDR3 protein: CASSQEGVAGWNTDTQYF. DNA of the CDR3: TGCGCCAGCAGCCAAGAAGGGGTAGCGGGGTGGAACACAGATACGCAGTATTTT.

V and J are TRBV7-2 and TRBJ2-7; D is perhaps TRBD1 or TRBD2 (5 bases each). V gave up 6 bases and J gave up 3 bases, with 12 bases separating them. The CDR3 spans 13 residues. Germline V gene sequence: CDR1 SGHTA, CDR2 FQGNSA. This chain's CDR3 is CASRSGTNYEQYF. The CDR3 nucleotides are TGTGCCAGCAGATCCGGGACGAACTACGAGCAGTACTTC.

The chain joins TRBV5-1 to TRBJ1-6, with D unresolved. CDR1 and CDR2 from the germline V gene are SGHRS and YFSETQ. The V gene lost 3 bases and the J gene lost 7 bases, with 8 bases spanning the gap. The CDR3 sequence is 13 residues long. Here the CDR3 reads CASSWGSNSPLHF. The DNA of the CDR3 is TGCGCCAGCAGCTGGGGATCGAATTCACCCCTCCACTTT. Looking up the rest from reference TRBV5-1 and TRBJ1-6 gives the full variable domain: KAGVTQTPRYLIKTRGQQVTLSCSPISGHRSVSWYQQTPGQGLQFLFEYFSETQRNKGNFPGRFSGRQFSNSRSEMNVSTLELGDSALYLCASSWGSNSPLHFGNGTRLTVT.